This TCR beta chain was sequenced for a study of T cells in Graves' hyperthyroidism and ophthalmopathy. Amplified regions were TCR beta CDR3 sequences from RNA transcripts. HTBI primers drove first-round RT-PCR of the TCR CDR3. TCRdb independently ran MiXCR on the multiplex PCR reads; one entry per CDR3 protein. The data contain more than 300,000 distinct CDR3 sequences, under 20% of them singletons. Germline V lookup: CDR1 SGDLS, CDR2 YYNGEE. The V and J ends lost 1 base and 1 base, in that order; junction bases with no gene match: 5. There are 15 residues in the CDR3. The rearrangement joins TRBV9 to TRBJ2-7; 7 bases are shared with TRBD1. The sequence derives from a man aged 18 to 35 with Graves' ophthalmopathy. Sequences were obtained from blood. CDR3 region: CASSVSGGDSYEQYF. DNA of the CDR3: TGTGCCAGCAGCGTATCAGGGGGAGATTCCTACGAGCAGTACTTC.